This T cell receptor beta chain was captured in a study of radiotherapy plus CTLA-4 blockade in lung cancer. General study points: Early blood T cell clone changes and increased post-radiation serum interferon-beta were reportedly the strongest response predictors. In blood, tumor-derived TCR clones expanded after radiotherapy plus ipilimumab.

Assay: immunoSEQ multiplex PCR; the TCRdb copy retains only in-frame clones and omits some. The sample holds tens of thousands of clones, just under 85% seen once. In the case of this clone: Its cognate antigen is unknown.

The CDR3 is made up of 15 amino acids. V lost 3 bases and J lost 8, with 17 bases in between. Per the germline V gene, CDR1 is SNHLY and CDR2 is FYNNEI. The sample was peripheral blood, taken from a patient treated with radiotherapy plus ipilimumab. The clonotype was recovered from a human donor with non-small cell lung cancer whose response to radiotherapy plus ipilimumab could not be evaluated. The chain joins TRBV2 to TRBJ2-1; D possibly corresponds to TRBD2 (6 bases). The CDR3 loop reads CASSDYSGLLDEQFF. In nucleotides, the CDR3 is TGTGCCAGCAGTGATTACAGCGGGCTGCTAGATGAGCAGTTCTTC. Combining the CDR3 with reference TRBV2 and TRBJ2-1 gives the whole variable domain EPEVTQTPSHQVTQMGQEVILRCVPISNHLYFYWYRQILGQKVEFLVSFYNNEISEKSEIFDDQFSVERPDGSNFTLKIRSTKLEDSAMYFCASSDYSGLLDEQFFGPGTRLTVL.